The TCR beta chain under discussion was sequenced for a study of cytomegalovirus exposure and HLA in healthy donors. Points from the study as a whole: The authors enumerated over 150 TCR beta chains as linked to cytomegalovirus.

Germline CDR1 reads MNHEY; CDR2 reads SVGAGI. CDR3 size: 13 residues. V dropped 6 bases and J dropped 6; count of bases not matched to a gene: 4. A note on this clone: Antigen: not known.

Primers for the PCR totalled 60 Vbeta and 13 Jbeta. Using immunoSEQ multiplex PCR, the repertoire was profiled, and TCRdb retains in-frame clones only, with some absent. The table lists about 140,000 clones, approximately 82% of them singletons. The clonotype comes from a woman aged 55-70 years in good health and CMV-seropositive. What was sequenced was PBMCs. V is TRBV6-5 and J is TRBJ2-2; TRBD1 matches at 7 bases. CDR3: CASRTGWSGELFF. The CDR3 coding sequence is TGTGCCAGCAGGACAGGGTGGTCCGGGGAGCTGTTTTTT.